The 25 T cell receptor beta chains below all came from one sample that was sequenced in a study of CD8+ T cells in alopecia areata. Once RNA had been extracted, it was reverse transcribed into cDNA to act as the sequencing template. The assay was immunoSEQ multiplex PCR, and TCRdb's table has in-frame clones only and misses some. The table has about 190,000 clones, 60% seen once; the top ten hold about 0.65%. This sample's treatment: oral pan-JAK inhibitor, 5-10 mg twice daily. Material: CD4+ T cells sorted from blood, obtained at week 4, from a patient treated with tofacitinib. The receptor source for this set is a human donor with alopecia areata.

The rearrangement joins TRBV5-1 to TRBJ2-3, with D unclear. Per the germline V gene, CDR1 is SGHRS and CDR2 is YFSETQ. This CDR3 has 13 residues. The V end lost 5 bases, the J end lost 1 base, and 8 bases lay between the germline ends. CDR3 bases: TGCGCCAGCAGTCCTGGTGGCACAGATACGCAGTATTTT. Translation gives CASSPGGTDTQYF.

There are a few counts of this clone. This chain links TRBV29-1 with TRBJ2-1, with 9 bases fitting TRBD2. Trimming took 7 bases from V and 3 from J; bases not matched to a gene: 4. Looked up from germline, CDR1 is SQVTM and CDR2 is ANQGSEA. The CDR3 consists of 13 residues. CDR3 bases: TGCAGCGGTGCTAGCGGGAACTACAATGAGCAGTTCTTC. It codes for CSGASGNYNEQFF.

CDR3 sequence reads: CSVRRESDEQYF. The CDR3 DNA reads as TGCAGCGTTCGGCGGGAATCGGACGAGCAGTACTTC. The chain employs TRBV29-1 and TRBJ2-7, with TRBD2 as a possible D gene (6 bases). In germline, CDR1 is SQVTM, CDR2 ANQGSEA. CDR3 length: 12 amino acids. V was pared by 5 bases and J by 5 bases, with 13 bases between.

The V call is TRBV2, the J call TRBJ2-7; 8 nucleotides match TRBD2. Germline loops: CDR1 SNHLY, CDR2 FYNNEI. V lost 6 bases and J lost 4; bases outside the gene matches: 8. The CDR3 has 14 amino acids. CDR3 DNA sequence: TGTGCCAGCAGCCCGGGGACTAGTCCATACGAGCAGTACTTC. Encoded protein: CASSPGTSPYEQYF.

The J gene is TRBJ2-3, the V gene TRBV9, with 7 bases lining up with TRBD1. V gave up 3 bases and J gave up 2 bases; unmatched junction bases: 6. Germline assignment: CDR1 SGDLS and CDR2 YYNGEE. This CDR3 has 15 residues. The CDR3 nucleotides are TGTGCCAGCAGCGACCGACAGGGCCCCACAGATACGCAGTATTTT. Translated, it gives CASSDRQGPTDTQYF. Using reference TRBV9 and TRBJ2-3 for the parts outside the CDR3, the full variable domain is DSGVTQTPKHLITATGQRVTLRCSPRSGDLSVYWYQQSLDQGLQFLIQYYNGEERAKGNILERFSAQQFPDLHSELNLSSLELGDSALYFCASSDRQGPTDTQYFGPGTRLTVL.

This clone was picked up one time. J is TRBJ2-1 and V is TRBV30, with D possibly being TRBD2 (6 bases). Germline V gives CDR1 GTSNPN, CDR2 SVGIG (reference sequence). CDR3 length: 15 amino acids. V lost 3 bases and J lost 0, with 12 bases in between. DNA for the CDR3: TGTGCCTGGAGCGGGAGACGGAACTCCTACAATGAGCAGTTCTTC. Residues: CAWSGRRNSYNEQFF.

The chain uses TRBV7-9 and TRBJ2-3; D is unresolved. The CDR3 loop spans 17 amino acids. With 2 bases removed from V and 0 bases from J, the gap between germline ends came to 15 bases. From germline, CDR1 is SEHNR and CDR2 FQNEAQ (reference sequence). The CDR3 bases are TGTGCCAGCAGCTTACAAGGCTGGGATCCTAGCACAGATACGCAGTATTTT. Translated, it gives CASSLQGWDPSTDTQYF.

The rearrangement uses TRBV5-8 and TRBJ2-5, with 7 bases identical to TRBD2. The CDR3 covers 15 residues. Germline CDR1 reads SGHTS; CDR2 reads YDEGEE. The J segment lost 10 bases and the V segment lost 0 bases, leaving 12 bases of the junction unmatched. CDR3 coding DNA: TGTGCCAGCAGCTTGGCGTCGACGGAGCGGGATGTCCAGTACTTC. This translates into CASSLASTERDVQYF.

This clone was counted between two and nine times. This chain connects TRBV9 to TRBJ2-5, with 11 positions matching TRBD2. The CDR3 loop spans 17 amino acids. Germline trimming cut 0 bases from V and 5 bases from J; bases unmatched to any gene: 9. The germline gives CDR1 SGDLS, CDR2 YYNGEE. CDR3 DNA sequence: TGTGCCAGCAGCGTAGGCGCTTTAGCGGGAGGGCCGGAGACCCAGTACTTC. Translated: CASSVGALAGGPETQYF. The variable domain in full, with the rest retrieved from reference TRBV9 and TRBJ2-5, is DSGVTQTPKHLITATGQRVTLRCSPRSGDLSVYWYQQSLDQGLQFLIQYYNGEERAKGNILERFSAQQFPDLHSELNLSSLELGDSALYFCASSVGALAGGPETQYFGPGTRLLVL.

The chain links TRBV29-1 to TRBJ2-7; D remains ambiguous. The germline V gene encodes CDR1 SQVTM and CDR2 ANQGSEA. The CDR3 is 11 residues long. The germline V and J ends were trimmed by 5 bases and 0 bases, with 5 bases remaining between them. The CDR3 region has the DNA TGCAGCGTTCACAACTCCTACGAGCAGTACTTC. This encodes CSVHNSYEQYF.

The chain links TRBV2 to TRBJ2-7, with D perhaps matching TRBD2 (6 bases). This CDR3 comprises 14 residues. Trimming removed 6 bases at V and 4 bases at J, with 16 bases between. CDR1 and CDR2 from the germline V gene are SNHLY and FYNNEI. The CDR3 reads CASRGDSGVYEQYF. CDR3 coding DNA: TGTGCCAGCAGGGGGGATAGCGGAGTTTACGAGCAGTACTTC.

The gene calls are TRBV9 and TRBJ2-7; TRBD2 matches 7 bases. The CDR3 runs to 13 residues. V trimming: 3 bases; J trimming: 5 bases; junction bases outside the gene matches: 5. From germline, CDR1 is SGDLS and CDR2 YYNGEE. The CDR3 sequence: CASSGGRVHEQYF. In DNA form, the CDR3 reads TGTGCCAGCAGCGGCGGGAGAGTCCACGAGCAGTACTTC.

This chain uses TRBV5-1 with TRBJ2-7; D gene uncertain. This CDR3 is 14 amino acids long. Trimming cost V 0 bases and J 2 bases, with 9 bases left between them. Per the germline V gene, CDR1 is SGHRS and CDR2 is YFSETQ. The DNA for the CDR3 is TGCGCCAGCAGCTTGGATCCGCTAACCTACGAGCAGTACTTC. Protein product: CASSLDPLTYEQYF.

V is TRBV30 and J is TRBJ2-3; D not certain. This CDR3 contains 13 residues. V lost 3 bases and J 6 bases, leaving 13 bases between the germline ends. Germline V gene sequence: CDR1 GTSNPN, CDR2 SVGIG (reference sequence). This CDR3 is CAWSLRRSDTQYF. DNA of the CDR3: TGTGCCTGGAGCTTGCGCCGGTCCGATACGCAGTATTTT.

V is TRBV29-1 and J is TRBJ2-5; tentatively, D is TRBD2 (6 bases). The V gene's germline CDR1 is SQVTM and CDR2 ANQGSEA. The CDR3 length is 11 residues. V was cut by 3 bases and J by 7 bases, with 9 bases left in between. The chain's CDR3 is CSVETAGTQYF. The CDR3 DNA reads as TGCAGCGTTGAGACAGCGGGGACCCAGTACTTC.

The rearrangement joins TRBV6-5 to TRBJ1-5, with 9 bases matching TRBD1. Trimming cost V 6 bases and J 5 bases; bases outside gene matches: 8. Germline lookup yields CDR1 MNHEY and CDR2 SVGAGI. The CDR3 loop spans 15 amino acids. CDR3 region: CASSRGQGLDQPQHF. For the CDR3, the DNA is TGTGCCAGCAGCCGGGGACAGGGTTTGGATCAGCCCCAGCATTTT.

This chain links TRBV29-1 with TRBJ2-7, with TRBD1 matching 7 bases. V dropped 5 bases and J dropped 6; count of bases not matched to a gene: 1. The CDR3 runs to 10 residues. Per the germline V gene, CDR1 is SQVTM and CDR2 is ANQGSEA. CDR3 in DNA: TGCAGCGTTTGGGACAGCGAGCAGTACTTC. This codes for CSVWDSEQYF.

The chain has TRBV29-1 and TRBJ1-2; D is perhaps TRBD1 (5 bases). V was pared by 2 bases and J by 7 bases, with 14 bases between. Germline V gene sequence: CDR1 SQVTM, CDR2 ANQGSEA. The CDR3 is 13 amino acids. CDR3 nucleotide sequence: TGCAGCGTTGAATCTGGGGCAGTTCGTGGCTACACCTTC. Translated, it gives CSVESGAVRGYTF.

The V call is TRBV5-1, the J call TRBJ2-7; the D is unclear. V was shortened by 0 bases and J by 2 bases, with 9 bases between the two germline ends. Germline CDR1 and CDR2: SGHRS and YFSETQ. The CDR3 has 14 amino acids. The CDR3 here is CASSLATDAYEQYF. CDR3 in DNA: TGCGCCAGCAGCTTGGCTACAGACGCCTACGAGCAGTACTTC.

The rearrangement links TRBV29-1 to TRBJ1-1, with D tentatively TRBD1 (5 bases). This CDR3 is built from 13 residues. Looked up from germline, CDR1 is SQVTM and CDR2 is ANQGSEA. The V end was cut by 6 bases, the J end by 0 bases, with 11 bases between. CDR3 in amino acids: CSVHLTVNTEAFF. CDR3 bases: TGCAGCGTCCACTTGACAGTGAACACTGAAGCTTTCTTT.

The genes are TRBV11-2 and TRBJ2-1, with D tentatively TRBD1 (6 bases). The CDR3 covers 14 residues. Germline assignment: CDR1 SGHAT and CDR2 FQNNGV. The V end lost 0 bases, the J end lost 4 bases, and 7 bases lay between the germline ends. CDR3 amino acids: CASSLEDRYNEQFF. The CDR3 coding sequence is TGTGCCAGCAGCTTAGAAGACAGGTACAATGAGCAGTTCTTC.

This chain uses TRBV15 with TRBJ1-1; 8 bases are shared with TRBD1. The trim removed 2 bases at V and 6 bases at J, leaving 5 bases unmatched. CDR3 length: 14 amino acids. Germline V CDR1 and CDR2: LNHNV, YYDKDF (reference sequence). This CDR3 reads CATSRQTGDAEAFF. CDR3 nucleotide sequence: TGTGCCACCAGCAGACAGACAGGGGACGCTGAAGCTTTCTTT.

The chain uses TRBV6-5 and TRBJ2-1; 7 bases fit TRBD1. In germline, CDR1 is MNHEY, CDR2 SVGAGI. With V trimmed by 5 bases and J by 6 bases, 4 bases remained unmatched. This CDR3 is 13 amino acids long. In nucleotides, the CDR3 is TGTGCCAGCAGTGGCCCAGGGGGCAATGAGCAGTTCTTC. Translation gives CASSGPGGNEQFF.

The chain is built from TRBV5-1 and TRBJ1-1; no reliable D call. Trimming shortened V by 6 bases and J by 4 bases, and 16 bases separated the two germline ends. CDR3 length equals 14 residues. CDR1 SGHRS and CDR2 YFSETQ come from the germline V gene. CDR3 DNA sequence: TGCGCCAGCAACATGGACGGCGGGTCCACTGAAGCTTTCTTT. Residues: CASNMDGGSTEAFF. Based on the CDR3 plus reference TRBV5-1 and TRBJ1-1, the full variable domain is KAGVTQTPRYLIKTRGQQVTLSCSPISGHRSVSWYQQTPGQGLQFLFEYFSETQRNKGNFPGRFSGRQFSNSRSEMNVSTLELGDSALYLCASNMDGGSTEAFFGQGTRLTVV.

The chain combines TRBV5-1 with TRBJ1-5; possible D gene TRBD1, 5 bases. V was pared by 4 bases and J by 1 base, with 12 bases between. The V gene's germline CDR1 is SGHRS and CDR2 YFSETQ. The CDR3 is made up of 15 amino acids. The CDR3 loop reads CASSPQGGSNQPQHF. CDR3 bases: TGCGCCAGCAGCCCCCAGGGCGGGAGCAATCAGCCCCAGCATTTT.